Following are 16 T cell receptor beta chains from one sample sequenced in a study of somatic mutations in cytotoxic T cells in rheumatoid arthritis. This table comes from immunoSEQ multiplex PCR, and its TCRdb copy is limited to in-frame clones, with some not included. The sample contains roughly 35,000 clones, less than 85% of which appear only once. Sequencing was carried out using CD8+ T cells sorted from blood. Every receptor here comes from a middle-aged man in good health.

The J gene is TRBJ2-5, the V gene TRBV10-1; D gene ambiguous. The CDR3 runs 14 residues. The germline gives CDR1 WNHNN, CDR2 SYGVQD (reference sequence). V was clipped by 3 bases and J by 5 bases, with 13 bases between them. The CDR3 DNA sequence: TGCGCCAGCAGTGAATCTGGGGATTTGGAGACCCAGTACTTC. Protein: CASSESGDLETQYF.

The chain recombines TRBV28 with TRBJ1-3, with D possibly matching TRBD1 (5 bases). CDR3 length: 15 amino acids. Germline loops: CDR1 MDHEN, CDR2 SYDVKM. V lost 3 bases and J lost 4, with 13 bases in between. The CDR3: CASSLLDNLGNTIYF. Here the CDR3 DNA reads TGTGCCAGCAGTTTGTTGGACAACTTAGGAAACACCATATATTTT.

The chain carries TRBV25-1 and TRBJ2-7; maybe TRBD2 (5 bases). This CDR3 has 12 amino acids. With 8 bases removed from V and 3 bases from J, the gap between germline ends came to 11 bases. Germline CDR1 reads MGHDK; CDR2 reads SYGVNS. CDR3 amino acids: CASSLGDYEQYF. For the CDR3, the DNA is TGTGCCAGCTCCCTCGGGGACTACGAGCAGTACTTC.

As for this clone: Other DNA sequences within the sample encode an identical CDR3. This chain joins TRBV27 and TRBJ2-7; D is uncertain. The CDR3 spans 14 residues. Germline lookup yields CDR1 MNHEY and CDR2 SMNVEV (reference sequence). Between the trimmed V and J ends, which lost 6 bases and 0 bases, there was a span of 12 bases. CDR3 in DNA: TGTGCCAGCAGCGGGCAGGAGAGCTCCTACGAGCAGTACTTC. Protein: CASSGQESSYEQYF.

This clone was recorded only once. This rearrangement joins TRBV29-1 to TRBJ2-7, with D perhaps given as TRBD1 or TRBD2 (5 bases each). V shed 7 bases and J shed 2 bases, with 9 bases lying between them. Germline CDR1 reads SQVTM; CDR2 reads ANQGSEA. There are 11 residues in the CDR3. The CDR3 loop is CSARDAYEQYF. The CDR3 nucleotides are TGCAGCGCCCGGGACGCCTACGAGCAGTACTTC.

The rearrangement links TRBV19 to TRBJ1-1; D is unresolved. The germline V and J ends were trimmed by 3 bases and 8 bases, with 7 bases remaining between them. The CDR3 runs to 11 residues. Germline CDR1 reads LNHDA; CDR2 reads SQIVND (reference sequence). In DNA form, the CDR3 reads TGTGCCAGTAGTATGGACGCCGAAGCTTTCTTT. Protein product: CASSMDAEAFF.

The chain combines TRBV7-9 with TRBJ1-4, with D unresolved. CDR3 length: 12 residues. The germline gives CDR1 SEHNR, CDR2 FQNEAQ (reference sequence). Trimming took 5 bases from V and 8 from J, leaving 9 bases between them. DNA of the CDR3: TGTGCCAGCAGCCCCGAGGGAGAAAAACTGTTTTTT. Protein sequence: CASSPEGEKLFF. Complete variable domain (other parts from reference TRBV7-9 and TRBJ1-4): DTGVSQNPRHKITKRGQNVTFRCDPISEHNRLYWYRQTLGQGPEFLTYFQNEAQLEKSRLLSDRFSAERPKGSFSTLEIQRTEQGDSAMYLCASSPEGEKLFFGSGTQLSVL.

The chain has TRBV28 and TRBJ1-4; D not resolved. This CDR3 spans 14 amino acids. The V and J ends lost 5 bases and 3 bases respectively, with 10 bases between them. Germline assignment: CDR1 MDHEN and CDR2 SYDVKM. The CDR3 sequence is CASSALWANEKLFF. CDR3 nucleotides: TGTGCCAGCAGTGCCCTTTGGGCTAATGAAAAACTGTTTTTT.

This sequence joins TRBV6-5 and TRBJ2-7, with D maybe TRBD1 (6 bases). The CDR3 runs 14 residues. Germline V gene lookup returns CDR1 MNHEY and CDR2 SVGAGI. V was cut by 5 bases and J by 0 bases, with 11 bases left in between. The CDR3 bases are TGTGCCAGCAGTGTAACAGGGAGCTCCTACGAGCAGTACTTC. Translating it yields CASSVTGSSYEQYF.

This clone was recorded a few times. This chain joins TRBV6-1 and TRBJ2-7, with TRBD2 matching 13 bases. This CDR3 is 13 amino acids long. The junction had 0 bases not matched to a gene; V was cut back by 4 bases and J by 6 bases. The germline V gene encodes CDR1 MNHNS and CDR2 SASEGT. The DNA of the CDR3 is TGTGCCAGCAGTGGACTAGCGGGAGGCGAGCAGTACTTC. Encoded protein: CASSGLAGGEQYF.

In nucleotides, the CDR3 is TGTGCCAGCAGTCAGGGACTAGGGGCCTACGAGCAGTACTTC. It specifies CASSQGLGAYEQYF. The chain couples TRBV2 to TRBJ2-7; 8 bases are shared with TRBD2. V shed 5 bases, J shed 2 bases, and the junction held 5 bases outside the gene matches. CDR1 is SNHLY and CDR2 is FYNNEI in the germline V gene. This CDR3 comprises 14 residues.

The CDR3 reads CASSSRQDLNTEAFF. The CDR3 DNA reads as TGTGCCAGCAGTTCACGACAGGATCTTAACACTGAAGCTTTCTTT. The chain employs TRBV27 and TRBJ1-1, with D maybe TRBD1 (6 bases). Trimming took off 4 bases at V and 2 bases at J, with 14 bases between the two ends. The CDR3 runs 15 residues. The germline V gene encodes CDR1 MNHEY and CDR2 SMNVEV (reference sequence).

V usage is TRBV15 and J usage is TRBJ2-3; maybe TRBD2 (5 bases). The germline CDR1 and CDR2 sequences are LNHNV and YYDKDF (reference sequence). This CDR3 is 18 amino acids long. With 4 bases removed from V and 0 bases from J, the gap between germline ends came to 20 bases. CDR3 bases: TGTGCCACCAGCAAAGGACTCGACACGGCGTGGAGCACAGATACGCAGTATTTT. This sequence encodes CATSKGLDTAWSTDTQYF.

The rearrangement joins TRBV13 to TRBJ2-7; D might be TRBD1 or TRBD2, each matching 5 bases. CDR1 is PRHDT and CDR2 is FYEKMQ in the germline V gene (reference sequence). V was trimmed by 6 bases and J by 7 bases, leaving 13 bases between them. The CDR3 has 12 amino acids. The CDR3 DNA is TGTGCCAGCAGTGCCGGGACGGAGGAGCAGTACTTC. It codes for CASSAGTEEQYF.

This clone appeared a few times. The genes are TRBV7-2 and TRBJ2-7; D remains ambiguous. The CDR3 spans 13 residues. Germline assignment: CDR1 SGHTA and CDR2 FQGNSA. V lost 1 base, J lost 5 bases, and 9 bases lay in between. The CDR3 coding sequence is TGTGCCAGCAGCTTAGATTTTGCCAACGAGCAGTACTTC. It codes for CASSLDFANEQYF.

V and J are TRBV7-9 and TRBJ2-1; weak D call: TRBD1 (5 bases). The CDR3 contains 14 residues. Per germline, CDR1 SEHNR and CDR2 FQNEAQ (reference sequence). V lost 4 bases, J lost 9 bases, and 16 bases lay in between. CDR3 sequence: CASSWPGKGVEQFF. CDR3 coding DNA: TGTGCCAGCAGCTGGCCAGGGAAAGGAGTTGAGCAGTTCTTC.